Below are 20 T cell receptor beta chains sequenced from a single sample in a study of T cells after yellow fever vaccination. TCRdb passed the 5' RACE reads through MiXCR, listing each CDR3 protein once. The table has 340,000 or so distinct CDR3 sequences, 9.5% to 15% seen once. The sample here was CD4+ T cells sorted from PBMCs, taken 15 days after the yellow fever booster vaccination. Receptor source: a man younger than 35 who received the YFV17D yellow fever vaccine.

Here the CDR3 reads CASSLQKGVTGELFF. The DNA for the CDR3 is TGCGCCAGCAGCTTACAGAAGGGCGTCACCGGGGAGCTGTTTTTT. The chain uses TRBV5-1 and TRBJ2-2, with D unclear. Trimming took 2 bases from V and 4 from J, leaving 12 bases between them. Looked up from germline, CDR1 is SGHRS and CDR2 is YFSETQ. The CDR3 spans 15 residues.

This clonotype was detected ten times or more. The chain has TRBV12-3 or TRBV12-4 and TRBJ2-3, with 9 bases that match TRBD2. The CDR3 extends over 14 amino acids. The V gene end was trimmed by 3 bases and the J gene end by 8 bases; junction bases not matched to a gene: 6. Here the CDR3 reads CASSFAAREGTQYF. For the CDR3, the DNA is TGTGCCAGCAGTTTCGCCGCGCGGGAGGGTACGCAGTATTTT.

The J gene is TRBJ2-5, the V gene TRBV5-1; a weak D match, TRBD2 (5 bases). Germline CDR1 reads SGHRS; CDR2 reads YFSETQ. Trimming took off 7 bases at V and 1 base at J, with 11 bases between the two ends. CDR3 length: 13 amino acids. The CDR3 sequence: CASGPGIQETQYF. DNA of the CDR3: TGCGCCAGCGGCCCCGGGATCCAAGAGACCCAGTACTTC.

This clonotype was counted many times. This chain joins TRBV6-5 and TRBJ2-6; perhaps TRBD1 as D (5 bases). CDR1 and CDR2 from the germline V gene are MNHEY and SVGAGI. There are 15 residues in the CDR3. V lost 10 bases and J 4 bases, leaving 17 bases between the germline ends. CDR3 sequence reads: CAIGQGYTGANVLTF. In DNA, the CDR3 is TGTGCCATTGGCCAGGGATATACCGGGGCCAACGTCCTGACTTTC.

Here the CDR3 reads CASVVGTEAFF. The CDR3 coding sequence is TGCGCCAGCGTGGTAGGGACTGAAGCTTTCTTT. This chain connects TRBV10-1 to TRBJ1-1; D uncertain. The CDR3 totals 11 residues. Trimming took 8 bases from V and 5 from J, leaving 9 bases between them. Germline V gene sequence: CDR1 WNHNN, CDR2 SYGVQD (reference sequence).

The chain joins TRBV24-1 to TRBJ1-4; 10 bases agree with TRBD1. CDR1 KGHDR and CDR2 SFDVKD come from the germline V gene. This CDR3 region has 15 residues. Germline trimming cut 3 bases from V and 8 bases from J; bases unmatched to any gene: 5. Written as DNA, the CDR3 is TGTGCCACCAGTGATGGGACAGGGGTAGGGGAAAAACTGTTTTTT. Its translation is CATSDGTGVGEKLFF.

This clonotype appeared a few times. The chain carries TRBV5-4 and TRBJ2-1; 9 nucleotides match TRBD1. The CDR3 consists of 15 residues. J gave up 9 bases and V 3 bases, and 10 bases lay outside the gene matches. Germline CDR1 is SGHNT and CDR2 is YYREEE (reference sequence). As DNA, the CDR3 is TGTGCCAGCAGCTGGGGGGACAGGGATCGATCTGAGCAGTTCTTC. Translation: CASSWGDRDRSEQFF. The variable domain in full, completed from reference TRBV5-4 and TRBJ2-1, reads ETGVTQSPTHLIKTRGQQVTLRCSSQSGHNTVSWYQQALGQGPQFIFQYYREEENGRGNFPPRFSGLQFPNYSSELNVNALELDDSALYLCASSWGDRDRSEQFFGPGTRLTVL.

This clonotype was observed many times. The rearrangement uses TRBV29-1 and TRBJ1-4; tentatively, D is TRBD1 (6 bases). Germline V CDR1 and CDR2: SQVTM, ANQGSEA. The CDR3 extends over 14 amino acids. V lost 6 bases and J 5 bases, leaving 16 bases between the germline ends. For the CDR3, the DNA is TGCAGCGTACGGGCGGGGGCAGAAAATGAAAAACTGTTTTTT. This gives the protein CSVRAGAENEKLFF.

The chain uses TRBV29-1 and TRBJ2-7; no firm D call. Germline CDR1 and CDR2: SQVTM and ANQGSEA. Trimming removed 4 bases from V and 3 bases from J, with 10 bases in between. The CDR3 totals 12 residues. The CDR3 sequence is CSVASDRYEQYF. As DNA, the CDR3 is TGCAGCGTTGCATCGGATCGCTACGAGCAGTACTTC.

The table lists this clonotype with a few counts. Written as DNA, the CDR3 is TGCGCCAGCAGCAAGGACCCCGGGTCCCAAGAGACCCAGTACTTC. It is translated as CASSKDPGSQETQYF. The chain employs TRBV5-1 and TRBJ2-5; D not resolved. The germline CDR1 and CDR2 sequences are SGHRS and YFSETQ. The V gene lost 4 bases and the J gene lost 1 base, with 14 bases spanning the gap. The CDR3 is made up of 15 amino acids.

This clonotype was recorded many times. The chain joins TRBV7-3 to TRBJ2-3; no firm D call. The germline gives CDR1 SGHTA, CDR2 FQGTGA. This CDR3 has 14 residues. V lost 5 bases to trimming and J lost 0 bases, with 9 bases between them. The CDR3 loop is CASSPEGSTDTQYF. The DNA of the CDR3 is TGTGCCAGCAGCCCCGAAGGGAGCACAGATACGCAGTATTTT.

This clonotype showed up many times. This chain connects TRBV7-2 to TRBJ2-2, with D possibly being TRBD2 (6 bases). The germline V and J ends were trimmed by 2 bases and 11 bases, with 12 bases remaining between them. The germline CDR1 and CDR2 sequences are SGHTA and FQGNSA. The CDR3 contains 13 residues. CDR3 DNA sequence: TGTGCCAGCAGCTTAACGAAGGGAGGCGAGCTGTTTTTT. This gives the protein CASSLTKGGELFF.

This clonotype has only a few counts. The V call is TRBV12-3 or TRBV12-4, the J call TRBJ2-7; 8 bases line up with TRBD1. The CDR3 runs to 14 residues. V dropped 3 bases and J dropped 4; count of bases not matched to a gene: 5. CDR3 bases: TGTGCCAGCAGTTTGCCGGACAGGGTTTACGAGCAGTACTTC. Amino acids: CASSLPDRVYEQYF.

J is TRBJ2-7 and V is TRBV20-1; 7 bases match TRBD2. The CDR3 consists of 14 residues. Germline V gives CDR1 DFQATT, CDR2 SNEGSKA (reference sequence). V dropped 6 bases and J dropped 5; count of bases not matched to a gene: 13. The chain's CDR3 is CSARRTGRDNEQYF. The CDR3 DNA reads as TGCAGTGCCAGACGTACTGGGAGGGATAACGAGCAGTACTTC.

The rearrangement links TRBV12-3 or TRBV12-4 to TRBJ2-5; the D gene is possibly TRBD2 (7 bases). This CDR3 comprises 13 residues. V lost 7 bases and J lost 5, with 14 bases in between. The CDR3 DNA follows: TGTGCCAGCAAGAGGGGGGGCCGTGAGACCCAGTACTTC. Residues: CASKRGGRETQYF.

In its sample, this clonotype was seen a few times. This chain connects TRBV7-6 to TRBJ2-7; maybe TRBD1 (5 bases). V was shortened by 5 bases and J by 5 bases, with 10 bases between the two germline ends. The CDR3 contains 12 residues. The V gene's germline CDR1 is SGHVS and CDR2 FNYEAQ. The CDR3 region has the DNA TGTGCCAGCAGCGGCAGGGTTAACGAGCAGTACTTC. Protein: CASSGRVNEQYF.

A few counts support this clonotype. This chain connects TRBV5-6 to TRBJ2-7; a possible D gene is TRBD1 (6 bases). V was pared by 4 bases and J by 2 bases, with 19 bases between. This CDR3 has 16 residues. Looked up from germline, CDR1 is SGHDT and CDR2 is YYEEEE. The CDR3 protein is CASSDRRNLQAYEQYF. CDR3 nucleotides: TGTGCCAGCAGCGACAGGAGAAACCTTCAAGCCTACGAGCAGTACTTC.

The rearrangement links TRBV6-5 to TRBJ2-2, with D perhaps matching TRBD2 (6 bases). This CDR3 spans 14 amino acids. V was cut by 0 bases and J by 4 bases, with 6 bases left in between. Germline assignment: CDR1 MNHEY and CDR2 SVGAGI. CDR3 in amino acids: CASSYSGGTGELFF. CDR3 coding DNA: TGTGCCAGCAGTTACTCGGGGGGCACCGGGGAGCTGTTTTTT.

This clonotype was observed a few times. The J gene is TRBJ2-3, the V gene TRBV5-1; TRBD2 might be the D (5 bases). This CDR3 region has 14 residues. Germline V lookup: CDR1 SGHRS, CDR2 YFSETQ. The V and J ends lost 1 base and 4 bases respectively, with 10 bases between them. The CDR3: CASSLTSVSDTQYF. Written as DNA, the CDR3 is TGCGCCAGCAGCTTGACTAGTGTCTCAGATACGCAGTATTTT. The whole variable domain, remainder taken from reference TRBV5-1 and TRBJ2-3, is KAGVTQTPRYLIKTRGQQVTLSCSPISGHRSVSWYQQTPGQGLQFLFEYFSETQRNKGNFPGRFSGRQFSNSRSEMNVSTLELGDSALYLCASSLTSVSDTQYFGPGTRLTVL.

V and J are TRBV2 and TRBJ2-5; no definite D call. The length of the CDR3 is 11 residues. CDR1 is SNHLY and CDR2 is FYNNEI in the germline V gene. With 6 bases removed from V and 5 bases from J, the gap between germline ends came to 7 bases. The chain's CDR3 is CASRLMETQYF. The DNA for the CDR3 is TGTGCCAGCAGACTGATGGAGACCCAGTACTTC.